This T cell receptor (beta chain) was recovered during a study of beta chain features in type 1 diabetes. As every portion of the isolated RNA was reverse transcribed, the sequencing read expressed TCRB transcripts. Data came from immunoSEQ multiplex PCR; TCRdb stores just in-frame clones and leaves some out. The repertoire has some 300,000 clones, around 7.3% of them found once; the top ten carry roughly 0.94%. CDR3 length: 15 amino acids. Germline assignment: CDR1 SGHRS and CDR2 YFSETQ. V was pared by 0 bases and J by 4 bases, with 10 bases between. This clonotype was obtained from a woman in her late teens or twenties in good health. The sample was central memory CD4+ T cells from blood. The V gene is TRBV5-1, the J gene TRBJ1-4; D is undetermined. The CDR3 sequence is CASSLGASLNEKLFF. The CDR3 DNA reads TGCGCCAGCAGCTTGGGGGCCAGCCTTAATGAAAAACTGTTTTTT.